This is a list of T cell receptor beta chains from one sample in a study of blood T cell repertoires in COVID-19. Produced via immunoSEQ multiplex PCR; TCRdb's table is partial and in-frame only. Of hundreds of thousands of clones listed, 80% to 90% are singletons. Sample: peripheral blood. Source of these receptors: a man aged 50-59 years with COVID-19, enrolled during active disease. Both conserved end residues are part of each CDR3. Fields, in order: CDR3 protein, clone size, J gene, V gene. Only part of the rows carry a size: once, few, many, or a class if the clone is expanded.

CDR3 protein: CASSIGQGVYEQYF
clone size: .
J gene: TRBJ2-7
V gene: TRBV19

CDR3 protein: CASSVDRANTEAFF
clone size: .
J gene: TRBJ1-1
V gene: TRBV5-6

CDR3 protein: CASRRTETGELFF
clone size: .
J gene: TRBJ2-2
V gene: TRBV19

CDR3 protein: CASSGQGGNQPQHF
clone size: .
J gene: TRBJ1-5
V gene: TRBV5-1

CDR3 protein: CATRYEQYF
clone size: .
J gene: TRBJ2-7
V gene: TRBV9

CDR3 protein: CASSGQSYQPQHF
clone size: few
J gene: TRBJ1-5
V gene: TRBV6-5

CDR3 protein: CASSHAGTGVKWELFF
clone size: .
J gene: TRBJ2-2
V gene: TRBV3-1/TRBV3-2

CDR3 protein: CAWSLPWGRGEQYF
clone size: .
J gene: TRBJ2-7
V gene: TRBV30

CDR3 protein: CAWNAGLYSNQPQHF
clone size: once
J gene: TRBJ1-5
V gene: TRBV30

CDR3 protein: CASSIRGLEYEKLFF
clone size: .
J gene: TRBJ1-4
V gene: TRBV19

CDR3 protein: CASSLYRGQDEQYF
clone size: once
J gene: TRBJ2-7
V gene: TRBV27

CDR3 protein: CASKQGLNTEAFF
clone size: few
J gene: TRBJ1-1
V gene: TRBV19

CDR3 protein: CASSLQGAYEQYF
clone size: .
J gene: TRBJ2-7
V gene: TRBV5-1

CDR3 protein: CATRGVNTEAFF
clone size: .
J gene: TRBJ1-1
V gene: TRBV15

CDR3 protein: CAWSVLSLLAGDYGNEQFF
clone size: .
J gene: TRBJ2-1
V gene: TRBV30

CDR3 protein: CASSPETGGFYGYTF
clone size: .
J gene: TRBJ1-2
V gene: TRBV18

CDR3 protein: CAISDRGEKLFF
clone size: .
J gene: TRBJ1-4
V gene: TRBV10-3

CDR3 protein: CASSVEQGAGRFHEQYF
clone size: once
J gene: TRBJ2-7
V gene: TRBV5-4

CDR3 protein: CASPGLGANYGYTF
clone size: .
J gene: TRBJ1-2
V gene: TRBV2

CDR3 protein: CASSLAIAGPYEQYF
clone size: once
J gene: TRBJ2-7
V gene: TRBV5-6

CDR3 protein: CASSQGLAGGRGKNIQYF
clone size: once
J gene: TRBJ2-4
V gene: TRBV4-1

CDR3 protein: CASSHSTGSGTGELFF
clone size: .
J gene: TRBJ2-2
V gene: TRBV3-1/TRBV3-2

CDR3 protein: CASSYSTSSYEQYF
clone size: .
J gene: TRBJ2-7
V gene: TRBV6-5

CDR3 protein: CARSDRYNQPQHF
clone size: .
J gene: TRBJ1-5
V gene: TRBV5-3

CDR3 protein: CASSPDRDTEAFF
clone size: .
J gene: TRBJ1-1
V gene: TRBV7-3

CDR3 protein: CASSLAGTGVTEAFF
clone size: .
J gene: TRBJ1-1
V gene: TRBV7-2

CDR3 protein: CAWTGNEKLFF
clone size: .
J gene: TRBJ1-4
V gene: TRBV30

CDR3 protein: CASSLALVYTGELFF
clone size: many
J gene: TRBJ2-2
V gene: TRBV5-6

CDR3 protein: CASRYSTANEQFF
clone size: .
J gene: TRBJ2-1
V gene: TRBV12-3/TRBV12-4

CDR3 protein: CASSRQLEAFF
clone size: .
J gene: TRBJ1-1
V gene: TRBV2

CDR3 protein: CASSFRLNTEAFF
clone size: .
J gene: TRBJ1-1
V gene: TRBV11-2

CDR3 protein: CASSDRGKETQYF
clone size: .
J gene: TRBJ2-5
V gene: TRBV7-3

CDR3 protein: CASTLGQSNQPQHF
clone size: .
J gene: TRBJ1-5
V gene: TRBV19

CDR3 protein: CASSGGGRNSNQPQHF
clone size: .
J gene: TRBJ1-5
V gene: TRBV7-8

CDR3 protein: CASSLGGRERYF
clone size: .
J gene: TRBJ2-7
V gene: TRBV11-2

CDR3 protein: CASSQTGMNTEAFF
clone size: .
J gene: TRBJ1-1
V gene: TRBV7-9

CDR3 protein: CSALAGVSYNEQFF
clone size: .
J gene: TRBJ2-1
V gene: TRBV29-1

CDR3 protein: CASSLGGQHTDTQYF
clone size: once
J gene: TRBJ2-3
V gene: TRBV7-6

CDR3 protein: CAWSPVSGNSPLHF
clone size: few
J gene: TRBJ1-6
V gene: TRBV30

CDR3 protein: CASSENMGGWNTEAFF
clone size: few
J gene: TRBJ1-1
V gene: TRBV25-1

CDR3 protein: CASSSNYEQYF
clone size: .
J gene: TRBJ2-7
V gene: TRBV27

CDR3 protein: CASSGRGGSTDTQYF
clone size: .
J gene: TRBJ2-3
V gene: TRBV7-9

CDR3 protein: CASSLVDRDNSPLHF
clone size: .
J gene: TRBJ1-6
V gene: TRBV27

CDR3 protein: CASSLTTRTQYF
clone size: .
J gene: TRBJ2-5
V gene: TRBV7-2

CDR3 protein: CASSEVAGGTEQFF
clone size: .
J gene: TRBJ2-1
V gene: TRBV2

CDR3 protein: CASTPLRGSAGANVLTF
clone size: .
J gene: TRBJ2-6
V gene: TRBV6-2/TRBV6-3

CDR3 protein: CASRGEADGRTEAFF
clone size: .
J gene: TRBJ1-1
V gene: TRBV10-1

CDR3 protein: CASSLVPGQGIIIF
clone size: .
J gene: TRBJ1-2
V gene: TRBV7-9

CDR3 protein: CASSRQSSGYTF
clone size: .
J gene: TRBJ1-2
V gene: TRBV12-3/TRBV12-4

CDR3 protein: CASSQGQGWTSNNSPLHF
clone size: .
J gene: TRBJ1-6
V gene: TRBV3-1/TRBV3-2

CDR3 protein: CATSLLSNSPLHF
clone size: .
J gene: TRBJ1-6
V gene: TRBV15

CDR3 protein: CASSAGQGSYNSPLHF
clone size: .
J gene: TRBJ1-6
V gene: TRBV9

CDR3 protein: CASSARVGDTGELFF
clone size: .
J gene: TRBJ2-2
V gene: TRBV5-4

CDR3 protein: CASTQEVSGANSGANVLTF
clone size: .
J gene: TRBJ2-6
V gene: TRBV7-7

CDR3 protein: CASSLLGAGVDDTQYF
clone size: .
J gene: TRBJ2-3
V gene: TRBV5-1